A single sample gave rise to the 2 T cell receptor beta chains below, sequenced in a study of CD8+ T cells in alopecia areata. As to treatment: oral pan-JAK inhibitor, 5-10 mg twice daily. TCR sequencing used cDNA made by reverse transcription of extracted RNA. Profiled with immunoSEQ multiplex PCR; TCRdb holds only in-frame clones, not every one. The sample yields fewer than 250,000 clones, 45% to 65% seen once. The source material was CD4+ T cells sorted from blood, sampled at week 4, from a patient treated with tofacitinib. The source is a human donor with alopecia areata.

V and J are TRBV5-6 and TRBJ2-5, with 8 bases lining up with TRBD1. V lost 2 bases and J lost 5; bases outside the gene matches: 8. In germline, CDR1 is SGHDT, CDR2 YYEEEE. This CDR3 spans 15 amino acids. CDR3 sequence: CASSFIGTGGETQYF. The CDR3 nucleotides are TGTGCCAGCAGCTTCATCGGGACAGGAGGGGAGACCCAGTACTTC. Combining the CDR3 with reference TRBV5-6 and TRBJ2-5 gives the whole variable domain DAGVTQSPTHLIKTRGQQVTLRCSPKSGHDTVSWYQQALGQGPQFIFQYYEEEERQRGNFPDRFSGHQFPNYSSELNVNALLLGDSALYLCASSFIGTGGETQYFGPGTRLLVL.

The rearrangement links TRBV29-1 to TRBJ2-7; D gene uncertain. The CDR3 runs 11 residues. V was trimmed by 4 bases and J by 5 bases, leaving 9 bases between them. From germline, CDR1 is SQVTM and CDR2 ANQGSEA. CDR3 sequence reads: CSVATGNEQYF. Written as DNA, the CDR3 is TGCAGCGTTGCGACTGGAAACGAGCAGTACTTC.